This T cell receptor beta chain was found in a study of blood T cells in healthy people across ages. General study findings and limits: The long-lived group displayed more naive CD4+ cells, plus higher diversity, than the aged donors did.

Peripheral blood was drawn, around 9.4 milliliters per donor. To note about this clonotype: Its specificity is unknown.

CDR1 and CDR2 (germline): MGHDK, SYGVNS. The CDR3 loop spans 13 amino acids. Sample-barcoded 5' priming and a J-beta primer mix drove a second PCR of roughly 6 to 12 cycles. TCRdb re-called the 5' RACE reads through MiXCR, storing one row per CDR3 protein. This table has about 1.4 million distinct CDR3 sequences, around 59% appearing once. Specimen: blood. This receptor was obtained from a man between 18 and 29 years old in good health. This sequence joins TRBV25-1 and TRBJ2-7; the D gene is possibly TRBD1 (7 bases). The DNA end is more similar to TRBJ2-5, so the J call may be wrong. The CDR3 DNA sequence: TGTGCCAGCAGTGTCCAGGGGGGAGAGACCCAGTACTTC. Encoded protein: CASSVQGGETQYF.